The rows below give T cell receptor beta chains drawn from one sample of a study of T cells after posttransplantation cyclophosphamide. Sequenced by immunoSEQ multiplex PCR; TCRdb stores in-frame clones only, minus some. The repertoire holds approximately 23,000 clones, 95% to 98% seen once, with around 0.13% in the top ten. Source material: naive CD4+ T cells sorted from PBMCs. The receptor source for this set is a man aged 50 to 59 in good health, CMV-negative, and a related stem cell transplant donor. The CDR3 runs from the conserved cysteine through the conserved F or W. The D gene is left open where the match is weak.

V gene	J gene	D gene	CDR3 DNA	CDR3 protein
TRBV23-1	TRBJ1-1	TRBD1	TGCGCCAGCAGTCATTCAGGGGGACCAGTGGTTGAGAACACTGAAGCTTTCTTT	CASSHSGGPVVENTEAFF
TRBV9	TRBJ1-2	-	TGTGCCAGCAGCGCCCAGGGTTCCGATGGGGGCTACACCTTC	CASSAQGSDGGYTF
TRBV7-3	TRBJ1-2	TRBD1	TGTGCCAGCAGCCCGCTGACAGGGGGCTATGGCTACACCTTC	CASSPLTGGYGYTF
TRBV5-5	TRBJ1-5	-	TGTGCCAGCATTATTAGAGTTATTAGCAATCAGCCCCAGCATTTT	CASIIRVISNQPQHF
TRBV5-6	TRBJ1-2	TRBD1	TGTGCCAGCAGCTTGTCCGACAGGGATGGCTATGGCTACACCTTC	CASSLSDRDGYGYTF
TRBV11-2	TRBJ2-2	-	TGTGCCAGCAGCTTGATCCACCGGGTCTACACCGGGGAGCTGTTTTTT	CASSLIHRVYTGELFF
TRBV18	TRBJ2-5	-	TGTGCCAGCTCACCAAACAGGGCGGGCGGTCACCAAGAGACCCAGTACTTC	CASSPNRAGGHQETQYF
TRBV7-3	TRBJ2-1	TRBD2	TGTGCCAGCAGCTTAGGGCGGGGGGGGCCGATCTTC	CASSLGRGGPIF
TRBV5-1	TRBJ2-1	-	TGCGCCAGCGGTCAGGGGAGCGGCGACAATGAGCAGTTCTTC	CASGQGSGDNEQFF
TRBV10-3	TRBJ1-1	TRBD1	TGTGCCAACAGGGACAGGGACACTGAAGCTTTCTTT	CANRDRDTEAFF
TRBV2	TRBJ2-1	TRBD2	TGTGCCATCCCGACTAGCGGGAGGGATGGTGAGCAGTTCTTC	CAIPTSGRDGEQFF
TRBV7-3	TRBJ1-2	TRBD1	TGTGCCAGCAGCTCCGACAGGGGACTAGGCTACACCTTC	CASSSDRGLGYTF
TRBV5-1	TRBJ1-1	TRBD1	TGCGCCAGCAGCTTGGCGGGGACAGGGGTCGACACTGAAGCTTTCTTT	CASSLAGTGVDTEAFF
TRBV4-1	TRBJ1-1	TRBD1	TGCGCCAGCAGCCGGGGGACAGTGGAGCTGAACACTGAAGCTTTCTTT	CASSRGTVELNTEAFF
TRBV18	TRBJ2-1	TRBD2	TGTGCCAGCTCACCACTAGCGGGAGACAATGAGCAGTTCTTC	CASSPLAGDNEQFF